Described below is a single TCR beta chain sequence and its context. An approximately 10 ml volume of fresh peripheral blood provided the PBMCs. Germline CDR1 reads WNHNN; CDR2 reads SYGVQD (reference sequence). The CDR3 consists of 11 residues. V was pared by 7 bases and J by 8 bases, with 12 bases between. The data were taken from a study of Graves' ophthalmopathy and Graves' hyperthyroidism. Study-wide background: Before any treatment was given, at initial diagnosis, peripheral blood was collected.

For repertoire sequencing, the TCR beta CDR3 regions were amplified from RNA transcripts. HTBI primers were used in a first-round RT-PCR, which preceded a second-round multiplex PCR. TCRdb fed the multiplex PCR reads into MiXCR, producing one record per CDR3 protein. The sample gives around 670,000 distinct CDR3 sequences, 40% of which show up once; about 40% is in the top ten. This chain joins TRBV10-1 and TRBJ2-7; D is perhaps TRBD1 or TRBD2 (6 bases each). This sequence was found in an adult man with Graves' ophthalmopathy. Sequences were obtained from peripheral blood. CDR3 DNA: TGCGCCAGCACCGAGGGGGGACAGCAGTACTTC. Its protein is CASTEGGQQYF.